One sample yielded the 31 T cell receptor beta chains listed below, sequenced in a study of shared clonotypes between healthy human individuals. Produced via immunoSEQ multiplex PCR; TCRdb's table is partial and in-frame only. Of about 960,000 clones listed, over 75% are singletons. The sequencing sample was made of memory CD4+ T cells sorted from blood. Described subset: CD45RA-negative fraction. These receptors were obtained from a man aged 18 to 30 in good health.

V gene TRBV2 combines with J gene TRBJ2-7, with D perhaps TRBD2 (6 bases). Germline assignment: CDR1 SNHLY and CDR2 FYNNEI. This CDR3 comprises 12 residues. V was shortened by 3 bases and J by 13 bases, with 16 bases between the two germline ends. The CDR3 DNA reads TGTGCCAGCAGTGACAGGGCAGGGAGGTATTACTTC. Residues: CASSDRAGRYYF.

Worth noting for this clone: The same CDR3 also results from other DNA sequences found in this sample. V is TRBV10-3 and J is TRBJ1-3; D is undetermined. Trimming shortened V by 3 bases and J by 1 base, and 7 bases separated the two germline ends. This CDR3 spans 14 amino acids. Germline-derived CDR1 and CDR2 are ENHRY and SYGVKD. The CDR3 loop reads CAISDPLSGNTIYF. CDR3 DNA sequence: TGTGCCATCAGTGATCCACTGTCTGGAAACACCATATATTTT.

The rearrangement joins TRBV16 to TRBJ1-2; 7 nucleotides line up with TRBD1. V lost 4 bases to trimming and J lost 4 bases; unmatched junction nucleotides: 6. The germline V gene has CDR1 KGHSY and CDR2 FQNENV. The CDR3 covers 14 residues. The CDR3 DNA reads TGTGCCAGCAGCCCTCGCGGGGACAGCTATGGCTACACCTTC. The encoded protein is CASSPRGDSYGYTF.

This chain uses TRBV30 with TRBJ2-2, with 11 bases that match TRBD2. Germline-derived CDR1 and CDR2 are GTSNPN and SVGIG (reference sequence). V dropped 7 bases and J dropped 6; count of bases not matched to a gene: 10. The CDR3 loop spans 15 amino acids. The CDR3 sequence is CASRLAGNGAGELFF. The DNA for the CDR3 is TGTGCCTCAAGACTAGCGGGGAATGGCGCCGGGGAGCTGTTTTTT.

J is TRBJ2-7 and V is TRBV18; TRBD2 matches at 10 bases. With 0 bases clipped from V and 2 bases from J, the junction kept 4 bases outside the gene matches. From germline, CDR1 is KGHSH and CDR2 LQKENI. The length of the CDR3 is 16 residues. In DNA form, the CDR3 reads TGTGCCAGCTCACCACCAAGTCTAGCGGGAGCCTACGAGCAGTACTTC. This sequence encodes CASSPPSLAGAYEQYF.

A single count supports this clone. The chain links TRBV4-2 to TRBJ2-3, with TRBD2 as a possible D gene (5 bases). CDR1 LGHNA and CDR2 YNFKEQ come from the germline V gene. Trimming stripped 2 bases from V and 0 bases from J, with 15 bases between. CDR3 length: 17 residues. CDR3 amino acids: CASSQRSSGTSTDTQYF. CDR3 nucleotide sequence: TGTGCCAGCAGCCAACGTTCGAGCGGTACTAGCACAGATACGCAGTATTTT.

On this clone: This specimen includes other DNA sequences encoding the same CDR3. This chain links TRBV11-2 with TRBJ1-1, with 7 nucleotides matching TRBD1. This CDR3 contains 14 residues. V lost 1 base and J lost 5; bases outside the gene matches: 4. In germline, CDR1 is SGHAT, CDR2 FQNNGV. The CDR3 nucleotides are TGTGCCAGCAGCTTAGGCAGGGGGGGGACTGAAGCTTTCTTT. Protein sequence: CASSLGRGGTEAFF.

A note on this clone: In the same sample, other DNA sequences code for this CDR3. The gene calls are TRBV5-1 and TRBJ2-7; D call uncertain. Germline-derived CDR1 and CDR2 are SGHRS and YFSETQ. V lost 4 bases to trimming and J lost 0 bases, with 8 bases between them. This CDR3 contains 13 residues. The chain's CDR3 is CASSLAPSYEQYF. The CDR3 coding sequence is TGCGCCAGCAGCCTTGCGCCCTCCTACGAGCAGTACTTC.

The chain joins TRBV30 to TRBJ1-3; the D gene is possibly TRBD1 (6 bases). V lost 0 bases, J lost 0 bases, and 12 bases lay in between. The CDR3 sequence is 16 residues long. Germline CDR1 GTSNPN, CDR2 SVGIG (reference sequence). CDR3 DNA: TGTGCCTGGAGTGTATTAGGGGGTTTCTCTGGAAACACCATATATTTT. Translated: CAWSVLGGFSGNTIYF.

In DNA, the CDR3 is TGTGCCAGCAGTGAATCTGTCAGCAGCTACTATGGCTACACCTTC. The encoded protein is CASSESVSSYYGYTF. The chain is built from TRBV6-1 and TRBJ1-2; D unclear. The CDR3 has 15 amino acids. V shed 2 bases and J shed 3 bases, with 13 bases lying between them. CDR1 is MNHNS, CDR2 SASEGT, per germline.

The CDR3, as DNA: TGTGCCAGCTCACCCGGGACTACATCCCCCTCCGAGCAGTTCTTC. It encodes CASSPGTTSPSEQFF. The rearrangement links TRBV18 to TRBJ2-1; 7 bases line up with TRBD2. Germline V gene data show CDR1 as KGHSH and CDR2 as LQKENI. V shed 3 bases and J 10 bases; nucleotides not matched to a gene: 12. CDR3 length: 15 amino acids.

The V and J genes are TRBV19 and TRBJ2-3; TRBD1 matches at 7 bases. Germline V lookup: CDR1 LNHDA, CDR2 SQIVND (reference sequence). The CDR3 is made up of 15 amino acids. V gave up 3 bases and J gave up 4 bases; unmatched junction bases: 7. The CDR3 reads CASSMNRGLADTQYF. The CDR3 region has the DNA TGTGCCAGTAGTATGAACAGGGGTCTGGCAGATACGCAGTATTTT.

The chain joins TRBV18 to TRBJ2-3, with a possible D match to TRBD2 (6 bases). The V gene lost 3 bases and the J gene lost 2 bases, with 12 bases spanning the gap. Germline V gene sequence: CDR1 KGHSH, CDR2 LQKENI. This CDR3 region has 15 residues. The CDR3 loop is CASSPWGGPTDTQYF. CDR3 nucleotide sequence: TGTGCCAGCTCACCCTGGGGAGGACCCACAGATACGCAGTATTTT.

V is TRBV28 and J is TRBJ1-2; TRBD1 matches at 12 bases. Germline lookup yields CDR1 MDHEN and CDR2 SYDVKM. There are 12 residues in the CDR3. Unmatched junction bases numbered 4, after V lost 9 bases and J lost 8 bases. In DNA form, the CDR3 reads TGTGCCAGTGGGACAGGGGGCGAAGGCTACACCTTC. Translated, it gives CASGTGGEGYTF.

This clone came up a few times. The chain carries TRBV14 and TRBJ1-1; TRBD1 aligns across 7 bases. Germline V gene lookup returns CDR1 SGHDN and CDR2 FVKESK. With V trimmed by 10 bases and J by 1 base, 12 bases remained unmatched. The CDR3 covers 15 residues. The CDR3 bases are TGTGCCACCAAGCCACAGACAGGGTGGAACACTGAAGCTTTCTTT. Protein product: CATKPQTGWNTEAFF. Drawing the rest from reference TRBV14 and TRBJ1-1, the complete variable domain is EAGVTQFPSHSVIEKGQTVTLRCDPISGHDNLYWYRRVMGKEIKFLLHFVKESKQDESGMPNNRFLAERTGGTYSTLKVQPAELEDSGVYFCATKPQTGWNTEAFFGQGTRLTVV.

The rearrangement uses TRBV30 and TRBJ2-7, with D unclear. CDR3 length: 12 amino acids. Germline CDR1 and CDR2: GTSNPN and SVGIG (reference sequence). Trimming pared 0 bases from V and 2 bases from J, leaving 5 bases between. Written as DNA, the CDR3 is TGTGCCTGGAGTGTGTCTACCTACGAGCAGTACTTC. Its protein is CAWSVSTYEQYF.

The chain carries TRBV5-6 and TRBJ2-7, with D possibly being TRBD2 (6 bases). The CDR3 is 15 amino acids. CDR1 SGHDT and CDR2 YYEEEE come from the germline V gene. The V end was cut by 4 bases, the J end by 2 bases, with 16 bases between. CDR3 region: CASSRDGLRPYEQYF. The CDR3 bases are TGTGCCAGCAGCCGGGACGGACTACGGCCCTACGAGCAGTACTTC. Looking up the rest from reference TRBV5-6 and TRBJ2-7 gives the full variable domain: DAGVTQSPTHLIKTRGQQVTLRCSPKSGHDTVSWYQQALGQGPQFIFQYYEEEERQRGNFPDRFSGHQFPNYSSELNVNALLLGDSALYLCASSRDGLRPYEQYFGPGTRLTVT.

A note on this clone: Other DNA sequences in the sample encode the same CDR3. V and J are TRBV6-1 and TRBJ2-5, with no clear D. Per the germline V gene, CDR1 is MNHNS and CDR2 is SASEGT. The CDR3 has 11 residues. V lost 4 bases and J 5 bases, leaving 5 bases between the germline ends. The CDR3 DNA is TGTGCCAGCAGTGTGCAGGAGACCCAGTACTTC. Protein product: CASSVQETQYF.

V gene TRBV10-3 combines with J gene TRBJ1-6; D is unclear. The CDR3 is 13 residues long. CDR1 is ENHRY and CDR2 is SYGVKD in the germline V gene. The V gene lost 1 base and the J gene lost 7 bases, with 5 bases spanning the gap. CDR3 sequence: CAISEFANSPLHF. CDR3 nucleotides: TGTGCCATCAGTGAGTTTGCGAATTCACCCCTCCACTTT.

The chain recombines TRBV27 with TRBJ2-7; TRBD1 might be the D (6 bases). V lost 8 bases and J lost 7, with 24 bases in between. There are 15 residues in the CDR3. Germline V gene data show CDR1 as MNHEY and CDR2 as SMNVEV (reference sequence). CDR3 DNA sequence: TGTGCCAGCGGATCTCGACAGGTCCGCGATTTAGAGCAGTACTTC. Protein sequence: CASGSRQVRDLEQYF.

The chain links TRBV10-3 to TRBJ2-3; TRBD2 matches at 12 bases. This CDR3 has 14 residues. Looked up from germline, CDR1 is ENHRY and CDR2 is SYGVKD. V shed 7 bases, J shed 5 bases, and the junction held 4 bases outside the gene matches. The CDR3 sequence: CAIKPSGGGDTQYF. As DNA, the CDR3 is TGTGCCATCAAGCCTAGCGGGGGGGGAGATACGCAGTATTTT.

The rearrangement uses TRBV27 and TRBJ2-7; TRBD2 agrees at 7 bases. The V gene end was trimmed by 2 bases and the J gene end by 6 bases; junction bases not matched to a gene: 7. The CDR3 spans 14 residues. CDR1 is MNHEY and CDR2 is SMNVEV in the germline V gene (reference sequence). CDR3 DNA: TGTGCCAGCAGTTTAACGGCGGGAGACCGCGAGCAGTACTTC. Amino acid sequence: CASSLTAGDREQYF.

The chain is built from TRBV4-3 and TRBJ2-3, with 8 bases fitting TRBD2. Trimming removed 4 bases from V and 0 bases from J; junction bases left unmatched: 3. This CDR3 is built from 15 residues. Germline V gives CDR1 LGHNA, CDR2 YSLEER. DNA of the CDR3: TGCGCCAGCAGCCGGTTAGCGGGAAGCACAGATACGCAGTATTTT. It translates to CASSRLAGSTDTQYF.

The V and J genes are TRBV19 and TRBJ2-7; 8 bases fit TRBD1. Germline V gene sequence: CDR1 LNHDA, CDR2 SQIVND (reference sequence). The CDR3 is 15 residues long. The ends lost 4 bases at V and 4 bases at J; junction bases unmatched: 9. CDR3 coding DNA: TGTGCCAGTAGTACCCTGGACAGGGATGAGTACGAGCAGTACTTC. Translating it yields CASSTLDRDEYEQYF. The full variable domain, rest sourced from reference TRBV19 and TRBJ2-7, is DGGITQSPKYLFRKEGQNVTLSCEQNLNHDAMYWYRQDPGQGLRLIYYSQIVNDFQKGDIAEGYSVSREKKESFPLTVTSAQKNPTAFYLCASSTLDRDEYEQYFGPGTRLTVT.

This clone has only a few counts. The chain joins TRBV6-5 to TRBJ2-2, with 9 nucleotides matching TRBD2. The germline V gene encodes CDR1 MNHEY and CDR2 SVGAGI. CDR3 length: 12 amino acids. CDR3: CASGSITGELFF. CDR3 DNA: TGTGCTAGCGGGAGTATCACCGGGGAGCTGTTTTTT.

V is TRBV10-3 and J is TRBJ2-7; perhaps D is TRBD1 or TRBD2 (7 bases each). Germline V lookup: CDR1 ENHRY, CDR2 SYGVKD. V was cut by 8 bases and J by 2 bases, with 19 bases left in between. The CDR3 consists of 15 residues. This chain's CDR3 is CAISVGGGTPYEQYF. The CDR3 DNA reads as TGTGCCATCTCTGTGGGAGGGGGCACCCCCTACGAGCAGTACTTC.

The gene calls are TRBV2 and TRBJ1-1; D is ambiguous. The CDR3 totals 12 residues. Germline CDR1 SNHLY, CDR2 FYNNEI. Trimming removed 4 bases from V and 2 bases from J, with 5 bases in between. The CDR3 loop is CASSGTNTEAFF. The CDR3, as DNA: TGTGCCAGCAGTGGGACTAACACTGAAGCTTTCTTT.

This clone has a handful of counts. This chain connects TRBV5-6 to TRBJ1-2, with D perhaps TRBD1 (5 bases). The CDR3 runs to 19 residues. The V and J ends lost 3 bases and 0 bases respectively, with 24 bases between them. Per germline, CDR1 SGHDT and CDR2 YYEEEE. The chain's CDR3 is CASSSIRDRHSRANYGYTF. CDR3 bases: TGTGCCAGCAGCTCTATTCGGGACCGACACTCACGGGCTAACTATGGCTACACCTTC. Looking up the rest from reference TRBV5-6 and TRBJ1-2 gives the full variable domain: DAGVTQSPTHLIKTRGQQVTLRCSPKSGHDTVSWYQQALGQGPQFIFQYYEEEERQRGNFPDRFSGHQFPNYSSELNVNALLLGDSALYLCASSSIRDRHSRANYGYTFGSGTRLTVV.

The V call is TRBV5-5, the J call TRBJ1-2; 7 bases agree with TRBD1. After removal of 0 bases from V and 6 bases from J, the junction contained 5 bases not matched to a gene. This CDR3 spans 14 amino acids. Germline CDR1 and CDR2: SGHKS and YYEKEE (reference sequence). The CDR3 is CASSLGQGGDGYTF. The DNA of the CDR3 is TGTGCCAGCAGCTTGGGACAGGGAGGGGATGGCTACACCTTC.

This chain uses TRBV2 with TRBJ2-7; TRBD1 aligns across 7 bases. The CDR3 consists of 14 residues. The germline CDR1 and CDR2 sequences are SNHLY and FYNNEI. The J segment lost 3 bases and the V segment lost 6 bases, leaving 8 bases of the junction unmatched. The CDR3 region is CASSQTGSGYEQYF. In DNA, the CDR3 is TGTGCCAGCAGCCAGACAGGGTCAGGCTACGAGCAGTACTTC.

V is TRBV7-2 and J is TRBJ2-7, with D perhaps TRBD2 (6 bases). The germline V gene encodes CDR1 SGHTA and CDR2 FQGNSA. Trimming left V 3 bases short and J 2 bases short, with 8 bases between. The CDR3 is 13 residues long. Here the CDR3 reads CASSFGGAYEQYF. The CDR3 nucleotides are TGTGCCAGCAGCTTTGGCGGGGCCTACGAGCAGTACTTC.